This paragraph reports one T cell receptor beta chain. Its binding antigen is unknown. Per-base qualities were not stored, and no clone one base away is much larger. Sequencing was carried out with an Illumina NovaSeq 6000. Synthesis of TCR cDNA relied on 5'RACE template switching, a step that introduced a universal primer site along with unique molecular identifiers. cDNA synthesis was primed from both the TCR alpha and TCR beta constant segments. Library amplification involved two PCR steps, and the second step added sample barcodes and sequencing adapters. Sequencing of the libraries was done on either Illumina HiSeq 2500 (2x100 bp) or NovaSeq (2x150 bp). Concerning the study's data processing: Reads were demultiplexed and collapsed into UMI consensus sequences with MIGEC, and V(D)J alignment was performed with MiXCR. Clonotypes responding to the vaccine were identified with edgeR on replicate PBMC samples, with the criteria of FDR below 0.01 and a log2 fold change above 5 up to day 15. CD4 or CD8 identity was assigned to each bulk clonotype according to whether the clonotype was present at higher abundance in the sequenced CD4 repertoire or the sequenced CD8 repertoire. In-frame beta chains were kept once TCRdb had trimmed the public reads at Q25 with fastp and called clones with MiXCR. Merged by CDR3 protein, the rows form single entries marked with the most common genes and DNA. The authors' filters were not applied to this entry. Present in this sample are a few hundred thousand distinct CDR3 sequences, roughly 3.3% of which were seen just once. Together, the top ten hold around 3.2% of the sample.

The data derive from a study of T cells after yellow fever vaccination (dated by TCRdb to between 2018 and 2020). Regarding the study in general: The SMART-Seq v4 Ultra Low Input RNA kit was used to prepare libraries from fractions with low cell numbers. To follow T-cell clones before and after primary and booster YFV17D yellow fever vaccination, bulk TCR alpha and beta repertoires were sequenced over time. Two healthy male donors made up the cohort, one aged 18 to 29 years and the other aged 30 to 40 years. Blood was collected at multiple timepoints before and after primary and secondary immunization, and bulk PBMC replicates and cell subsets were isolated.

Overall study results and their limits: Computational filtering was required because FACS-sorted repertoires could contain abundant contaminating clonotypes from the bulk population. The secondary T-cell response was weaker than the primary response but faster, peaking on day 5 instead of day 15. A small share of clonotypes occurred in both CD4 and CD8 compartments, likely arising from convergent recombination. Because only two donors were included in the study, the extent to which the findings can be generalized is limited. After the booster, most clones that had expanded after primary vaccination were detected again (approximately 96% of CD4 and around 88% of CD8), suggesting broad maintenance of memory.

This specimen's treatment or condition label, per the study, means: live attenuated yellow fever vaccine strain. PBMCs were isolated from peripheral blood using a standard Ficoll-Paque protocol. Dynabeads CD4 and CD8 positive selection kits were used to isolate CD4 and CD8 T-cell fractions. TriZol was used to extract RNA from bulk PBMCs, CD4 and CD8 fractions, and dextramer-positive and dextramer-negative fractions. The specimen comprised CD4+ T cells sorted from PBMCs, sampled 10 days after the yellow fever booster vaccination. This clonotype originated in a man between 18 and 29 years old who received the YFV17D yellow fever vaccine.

The CDR3 is CASSRDRVPNYGYTF. The DNA reads TGTGCCAGCAGCCGAGACAGGGTTCCGAACTATGGCTACACCTTC. The receptor chain draws on TRBV7-2 and TRBJ1-2; 7 bases in between match TRBD1. The CDR3, from cysteine to phenylalanine, totals 15 residues. The read is trimmed to its CDR3 DNA, 45 bases read in frame from base 1. CDR1 is given as SGHTA and CDR2 as FQGNSA, both from the germline V gene. The germline V end is reduced by 5 bases and the J end by 2 bases; junction bases left unmatched: 8.